The present T cell receptor beta chain was sequenced within a study of OX40 agonist ivuxolimab in advanced cancers. The overall study: The patients received ivuxolimab by intravenous route every 2 weeks at 0.01 to 10 mg/kg. The study enrolled dose-escalation patients with hepatocellular carcinoma, melanoma, renal cell or head and neck cancer. Study-wide findings and caveats: At 0.1 to 3.0 mg/kg, CD4+ and CD8+ blood T cells expanded clonally by week 6.

Germline-derived CDR1 and CDR2 are KGHSH and LQKENI. The germline V and J ends were trimmed by 8 bases and 2 bases, with 13 bases remaining between them. The CDR3 is 13 residues long. Here immunoSEQ multiplex PCR was the method, and the copy in TCRdb shows in-frame clones only, minus some. The sample holds 70,000 to 80,000 clones, 90% to 95% seen once. This clone has just one count. The antigen is undetermined. This chain links TRBV18 with TRBJ2-7; no clear D gene. Sequenced here: CD4+ or CD8+ T cells sorted from blood, sampled in a trial of the OX40 agonist ivuxolimab. The clonotype originates from an adult with an advanced solid tumor such as melanoma, head and neck, liver or kidney cancer. CDR3 nucleotides: TGTGCCAGCACCGGAGACGTAACCTACGAGCAGTACTTC. Translating gives CASTGDVTYEQYF.